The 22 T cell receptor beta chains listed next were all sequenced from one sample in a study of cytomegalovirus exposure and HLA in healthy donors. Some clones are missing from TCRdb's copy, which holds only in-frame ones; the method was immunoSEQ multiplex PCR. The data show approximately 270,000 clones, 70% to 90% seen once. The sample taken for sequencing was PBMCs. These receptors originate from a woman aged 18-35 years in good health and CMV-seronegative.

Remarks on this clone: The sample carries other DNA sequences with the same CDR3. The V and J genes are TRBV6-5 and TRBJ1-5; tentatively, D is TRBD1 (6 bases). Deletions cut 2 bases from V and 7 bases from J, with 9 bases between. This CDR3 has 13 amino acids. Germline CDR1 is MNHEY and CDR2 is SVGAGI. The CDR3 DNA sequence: TGTGCCAGCAGTTACGGGGGCGGACAGCCCCAGCATTTT. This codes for CASSYGGGQPQHF.

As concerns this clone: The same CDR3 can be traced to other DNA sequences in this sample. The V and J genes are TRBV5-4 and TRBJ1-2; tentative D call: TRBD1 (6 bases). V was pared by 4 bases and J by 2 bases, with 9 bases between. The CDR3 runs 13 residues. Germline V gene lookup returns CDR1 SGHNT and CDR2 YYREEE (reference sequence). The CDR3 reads CASSPDRNYGYTF. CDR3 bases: TGTGCCAGCAGCCCGGACAGAAACTATGGCTACACCTTC.

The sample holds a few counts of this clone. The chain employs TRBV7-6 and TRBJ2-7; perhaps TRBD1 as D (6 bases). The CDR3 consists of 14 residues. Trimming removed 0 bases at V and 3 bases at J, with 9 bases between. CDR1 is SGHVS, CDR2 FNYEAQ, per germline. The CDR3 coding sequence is TGTGCCAGCAGCTTAGCGGACAGTGACTACGAGCAGTACTTC. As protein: CASSLADSDYEQYF.

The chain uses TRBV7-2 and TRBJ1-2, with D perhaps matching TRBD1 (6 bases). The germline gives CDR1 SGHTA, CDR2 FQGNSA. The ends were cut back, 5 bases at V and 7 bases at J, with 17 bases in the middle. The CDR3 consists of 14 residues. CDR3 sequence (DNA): TGTGCCAGCAGCCAACAGGGTTCCTTCGGTGGCTACACCTTC. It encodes CASSQQGSFGGYTF.

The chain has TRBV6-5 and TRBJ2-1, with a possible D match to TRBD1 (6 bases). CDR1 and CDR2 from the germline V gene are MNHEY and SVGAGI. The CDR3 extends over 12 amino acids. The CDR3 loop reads CESQGMFGEQFF. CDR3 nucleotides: TGTGAGTCCCAGGGGATGTTTGGTGAGCAGTTCTTC.

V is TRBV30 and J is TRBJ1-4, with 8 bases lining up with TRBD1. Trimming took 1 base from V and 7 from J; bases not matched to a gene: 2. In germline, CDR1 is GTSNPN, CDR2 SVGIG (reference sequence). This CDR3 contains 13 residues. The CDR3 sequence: CAWSAGGREKLFF. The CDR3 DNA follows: TGTGCCTGGAGTGCAGGGGGCCGTGAAAAACTGTTTTTT.

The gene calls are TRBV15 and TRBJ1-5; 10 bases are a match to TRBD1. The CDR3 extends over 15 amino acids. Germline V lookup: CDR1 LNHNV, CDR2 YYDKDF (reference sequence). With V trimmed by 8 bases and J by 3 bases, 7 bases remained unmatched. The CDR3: CATLRDRGDNQPQHF. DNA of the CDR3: TGTGCCACCCTCCGGGACAGGGGAGACAATCAGCCCCAGCATTTT.

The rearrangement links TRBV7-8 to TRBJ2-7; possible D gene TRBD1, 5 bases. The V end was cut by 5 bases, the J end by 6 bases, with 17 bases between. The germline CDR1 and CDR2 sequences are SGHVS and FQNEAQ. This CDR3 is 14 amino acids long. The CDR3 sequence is CASSVRFLQGEQYF. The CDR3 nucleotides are TGTGCCAGCAGCGTACGGTTTCTCCAGGGCGAGCAGTACTTC.

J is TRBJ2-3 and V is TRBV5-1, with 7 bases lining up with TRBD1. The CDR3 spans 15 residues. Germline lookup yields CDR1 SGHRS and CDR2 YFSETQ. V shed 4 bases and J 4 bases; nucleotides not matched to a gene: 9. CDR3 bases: TGCGCCAGCAGCCTATCGGTAGGGGGCGCAGATACGCAGTATTTT. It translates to CASSLSVGGADTQYF.

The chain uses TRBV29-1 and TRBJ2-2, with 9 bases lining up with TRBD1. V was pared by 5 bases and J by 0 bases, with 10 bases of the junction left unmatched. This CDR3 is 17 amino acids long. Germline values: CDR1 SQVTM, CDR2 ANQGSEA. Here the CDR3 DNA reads TGCAGCGTTTCTGAGGGACAGGGAATGCCGAACACCGGGGAGCTGTTTTTT. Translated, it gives CSVSEGQGMPNTGELFF.

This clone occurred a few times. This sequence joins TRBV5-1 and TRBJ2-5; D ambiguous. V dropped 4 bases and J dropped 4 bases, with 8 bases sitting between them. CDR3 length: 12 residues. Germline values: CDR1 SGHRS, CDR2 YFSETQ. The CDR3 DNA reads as TGCGCCAGCAGCCGACTGGGAGAGACCCAGTACTTC. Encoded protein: CASSRLGETQYF. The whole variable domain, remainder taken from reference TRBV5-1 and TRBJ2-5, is KAGVTQTPRYLIKTRGQQVTLSCSPISGHRSVSWYQQTPGQGLQFLFEYFSETQRNKGNFPGRFSGRQFSNSRSEMNVSTLELGDSALYLCASSRLGETQYFGPGTRLLVL.

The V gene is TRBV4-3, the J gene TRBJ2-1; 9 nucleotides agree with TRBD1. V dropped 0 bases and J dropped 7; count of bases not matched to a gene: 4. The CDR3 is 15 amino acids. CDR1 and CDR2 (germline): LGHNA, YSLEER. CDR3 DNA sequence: TGCGCCAGCAGCCAAGAAGACAGGGGGAGGAATGAGCAGTTCTTC. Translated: CASSQEDRGRNEQFF.

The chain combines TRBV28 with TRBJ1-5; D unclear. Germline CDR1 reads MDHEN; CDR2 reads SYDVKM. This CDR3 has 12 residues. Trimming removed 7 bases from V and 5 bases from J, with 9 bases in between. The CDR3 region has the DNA TGTGCCAGCACTCAGGAGGATCAGCCCCAGCATTTT. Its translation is CASTQEDQPQHF. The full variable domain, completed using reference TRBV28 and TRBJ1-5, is DVKVTQSSRYLVKRTGEKVFLECVQDMDHENMFWYRQDPGLGLRLIYFSYDVKMKEKGDIPEGYSVSREKKERFSLILESASTNQTSMYLCASTQEDQPQHFGDGTRLSIL.

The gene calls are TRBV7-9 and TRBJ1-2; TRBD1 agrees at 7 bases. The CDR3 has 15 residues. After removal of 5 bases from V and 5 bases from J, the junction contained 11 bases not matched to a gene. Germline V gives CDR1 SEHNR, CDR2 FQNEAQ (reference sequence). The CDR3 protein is CASSPGQTAPYGYTF. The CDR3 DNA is TGTGCCAGCAGCCCGGGACAGACAGCACCGTATGGCTACACCTTC. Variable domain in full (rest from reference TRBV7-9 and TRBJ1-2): DTGVSQNPRHKITKRGQNVTFRCDPISEHNRLYWYRQTLGQGPEFLTYFQNEAQLEKSRLLSDRFSAERPKGSFSTLEIQRTEQGDSAMYLCASSPGQTAPYGYTFGSGTRLTVV.

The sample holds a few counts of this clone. CDR3 bases: TGCAGCGTTGTAAGGACAGGGGGCTACGAGCAGTACTTC. Its protein is CSVVRTGGYEQYF. The chain uses TRBV29-1 and TRBJ2-7; 10 bases agree with TRBD1. With V trimmed by 4 bases and J by 3 bases, 3 bases remained unmatched. The CDR3 is 13 amino acids. The V gene's germline CDR1 is SQVTM and CDR2 ANQGSEA.

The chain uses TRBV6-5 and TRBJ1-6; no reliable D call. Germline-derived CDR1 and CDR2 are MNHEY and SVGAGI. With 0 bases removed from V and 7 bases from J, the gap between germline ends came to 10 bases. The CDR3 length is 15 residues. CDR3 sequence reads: CASSYSNRNNSPLHF. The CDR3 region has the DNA TGTGCCAGCAGTTACTCGAACAGAAACAATTCACCCCTCCACTTT.

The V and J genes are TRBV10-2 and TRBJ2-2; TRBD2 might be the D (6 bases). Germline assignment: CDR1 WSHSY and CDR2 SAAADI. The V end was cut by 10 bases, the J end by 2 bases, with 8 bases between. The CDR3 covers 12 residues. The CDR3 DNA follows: TGCGCCATCGGGACTAACACCGGGGAGCTGTTTTTT. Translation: CAIGTNTGELFF.

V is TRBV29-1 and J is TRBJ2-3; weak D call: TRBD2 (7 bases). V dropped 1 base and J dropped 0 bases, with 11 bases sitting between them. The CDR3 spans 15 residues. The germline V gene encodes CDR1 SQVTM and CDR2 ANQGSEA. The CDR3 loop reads CSVEVRGASTDTQYF. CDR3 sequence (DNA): TGCAGCGTTGAAGTTCGGGGGGCTAGCACAGATACGCAGTATTTT.

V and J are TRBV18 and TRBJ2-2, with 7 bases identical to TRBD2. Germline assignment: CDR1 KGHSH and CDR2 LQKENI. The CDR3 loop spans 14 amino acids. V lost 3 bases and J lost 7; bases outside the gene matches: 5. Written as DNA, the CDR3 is TGTGCCAGCTCACCTGGACTAGTCGGCGGGGAGCTGTTTTTT. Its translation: CASSPGLVGGELFF.

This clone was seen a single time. The CDR3 loop is CASSGRLAKSTDTQYF. For the CDR3, the DNA is TGTGCCAGCAGCGGAAGACTAGCGAAGAGCACAGATACGCAGTATTTT. The chain employs TRBV9 and TRBJ2-3; 8 bases fit TRBD2. The CDR3 is 16 residues long. V was clipped by 3 bases and J by 0 bases; unmatched bases: 6. Germline lookup yields CDR1 SGDLS and CDR2 YYNGEE.

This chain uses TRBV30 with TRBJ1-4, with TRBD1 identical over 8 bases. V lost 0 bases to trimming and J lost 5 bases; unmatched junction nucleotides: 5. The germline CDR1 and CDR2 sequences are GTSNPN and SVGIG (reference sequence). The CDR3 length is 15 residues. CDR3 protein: CAWSVRTGTNEKLFF. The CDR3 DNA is TGTGCCTGGAGTGTACGGACAGGGACCAATGAAAAACTGTTTTTT.

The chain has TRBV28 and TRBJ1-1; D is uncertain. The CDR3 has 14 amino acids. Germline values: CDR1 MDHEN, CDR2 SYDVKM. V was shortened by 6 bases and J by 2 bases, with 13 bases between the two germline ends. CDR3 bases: TGTGCCAGCAGCAAACTCCAAGCAAACACTGAAGCTTTCTTT. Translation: CASSKLQANTEAFF.